The 26 T cell receptor beta chains below were found in one sample sequenced in a study of cytomegalovirus exposure and HLA in healthy donors. It was with 60 Vbeta and 13 Jbeta primers that the PCR ran. The method was immunoSEQ multiplex PCR; TCRdb's version includes in-frame clones alone and lacks a portion of them. In total, the table holds about 58,000 clones. The material sequenced was PBMCs. The source of these receptors is a woman younger than 30 in good health and CMV-seronegative.

This sequence joins TRBV9 and TRBJ2-3; D perhaps matches TRBD2 (5 bases). The V end lost 0 bases, the J end lost 2 bases, and 19 bases lay between the germline ends. Germline CDR1 and CDR2: SGDLS and YYNGEE. There are 18 residues in the CDR3. CDR3 residues: CASSVAVGPGLVTDTQYF. CDR3 nucleotide sequence: TGTGCCAGCAGCGTAGCAGTAGGCCCAGGACTTGTCACAGATACGCAGTATTTT.

This chain uses TRBV28 with TRBJ2-7, with TRBD1 matching 10 bases. Germline CDR1 MDHEN, CDR2 SYDVKM. J was trimmed by 2 bases and V by 0 bases; bases with no gene match: 1. This CDR3 is built from 15 residues. The chain's CDR3 is CASSLWGQGPYEQYF. The CDR3 DNA reads as TGTGCCAGCAGTTTATGGGGACAGGGGCCCTACGAGCAGTACTTC. Looking up the rest from reference TRBV28 and TRBJ2-7 gives the full variable domain: DVKVTQSSRYLVKRTGEKVFLECVQDMDHENMFWYRQDPGLGLRLIYFSYDVKMKEKGDIPEGYSVSREKKERFSLILESASTNQTSMYLCASSLWGQGPYEQYFGPGTRLTVT.

The chain is built from TRBV20-1 and TRBJ2-1, with TRBD1 matching 7 bases. This CDR3 has 10 residues. Germline CDR1 and CDR2: DFQATT and SNEGSKA (reference sequence). Trimming at V came to 7 bases and at J to 7 bases, leaving 1 base not matched to a gene. CDR3 nucleotides: TGCAGTGTACAGGGGAATGAGCAGTTCTTC. Translating it yields CSVQGNEQFF.

This rearrangement joins TRBV6-1 to TRBJ1-5; D is unresolved. The V gene's germline CDR1 is MNHNS and CDR2 SASEGT. The CDR3 is made up of 13 amino acids. Trimming removed 7 bases from V and 4 bases from J, with 11 bases in between. DNA for the CDR3: TGTGCCAGCATCCCTACCTCGAATCAGCCCCAGCATTTT. Translating it yields CASIPTSNQPQHF.

This chain links TRBV5-1 with TRBJ1-2, with D possibly matching TRBD1 (5 bases). CDR3 length: 13 amino acids. Germline CDR1 is SGHRS and CDR2 is YFSETQ. Trimming pared 5 bases from V and 8 bases from J, leaving 16 bases between. The CDR3 bases are TGCGCCAGCAGTGGCAGGGACTACTTAGGCTACACCTTC. As protein: CASSGRDYLGYTF.

The chain combines TRBV7-9 with TRBJ1-6, with D possibly matching TRBD1 (6 bases). CDR3 length: 12 residues. Trimming removed 0 bases from V and 13 bases from J, with 7 bases in between. CDR1 and CDR2 (germline): SEHNR, FQNEAQ (reference sequence). Written as DNA, the CDR3 is TGTGCCAGCAGCTTAGCTCAGGGGCCCCTCCACTTT. It yields the protein CASSLAQGPLHF.

This chain links TRBV27 with TRBJ1-2, with 8 bases aligning to TRBD1. The junction had 1 base not matched to a gene; V was cut back by 5 bases and J by 2 bases. Germline CDR1 reads MNHEY; CDR2 reads SMNVEV (reference sequence). The CDR3 has 13 amino acids. The CDR3 loop reads CASSGQGNYGYTF. In DNA, the CDR3 is TGTGCCAGCAGTGGACAGGGAAACTATGGCTACACCTTC.

The rearrangement links TRBV6-1 to TRBJ1-4; TRBD1 agrees at 7 bases. J gave up 8 bases and V 6 bases, and 9 bases lay outside the gene matches. The CDR3 length is 14 residues. From germline, CDR1 is MNHNS and CDR2 SASEGT. CDR3 bases: TGTGCCAGCAGCCACAGGGGAACGGACGAAAAACTGTTTTTT. It translates to CASSHRGTDEKLFF.

The CDR3 region has the DNA TGTGCCATCAGCGACCTCGGGGGGCGGGCTTTCTTT. This gives the protein CAISDLGGRAFF. The chain uses TRBV10-3 and TRBJ1-1; a weak D match, TRBD1 (6 bases). The CDR3 is 12 amino acids. V lost 6 bases, J lost 11 bases, and 16 bases lay in between. Per the germline V gene, CDR1 is ENHRY and CDR2 is SYGVKD.

The chain uses TRBV5-1 and TRBJ1-2; 7 nucleotides align to TRBD1. Trimming removed 4 bases from V and 8 bases from J; junction bases left unmatched: 11. The CDR3 has 14 amino acids. Germline CDR1 SGHRS, CDR2 YFSETQ. In DNA, the CDR3 is TGCGCCAGCAGCACCAATACAGGGGTTCGGGGCTACACCTTC. It specifies CASSTNTGVRGYTF.

V is TRBV5-6 and J is TRBJ2-5; 7 nucleotides match TRBD2. This CDR3 spans 14 amino acids. J was trimmed by 0 bases and V by 4 bases; bases with no gene match: 3. CDR1 is SGHDT and CDR2 is YYEEEE in the germline V gene. The CDR3 nucleotides are TGTGCCAGCAGCAGGGGACTATACCAAGAGACCCAGTACTTC. Residues: CASSRGLYQETQYF.

The rearrangement uses TRBV18 and TRBJ1-1; TRBD1 matches 9 bases. With V trimmed by 6 bases and J by 2 bases, 4 bases remained unmatched. Germline V gene data show CDR1 as KGHSH and CDR2 as LQKENI. The CDR3 sequence is 14 residues long. The CDR3 sequence: CASSAGQGNTEAFF. The CDR3 nucleotides read TGTGCCAGCTCGGCGGGACAGGGCAACACTGAAGCTTTCTTT.

V gene TRBV5-4 combines with J gene TRBJ2-1; no clear D. CDR1 SGHNT and CDR2 YYREEE come from the germline V gene (reference sequence). CDR3 length: 12 amino acids. V lost 0 bases and J 4 bases, leaving 2 bases between the germline ends. CDR3 DNA: TGTGCCAGCAGCTTGGCTTACAATGAGCAGTTCTTC. Its protein is CASSLAYNEQFF.

V usage is TRBV7-2 and J usage is TRBJ2-7; 8 bases fit TRBD2. Germline V gives CDR1 SGHTA, CDR2 FQGNSA. The CDR3 extends over 14 amino acids. The trim removed 1 base at V and 4 bases at J, leaving 3 bases unmatched. CDR3 protein: CASSLGASGYEQYF. As DNA, the CDR3 is TGTGCCAGCAGCTTAGGGGCTAGCGGGTACGAGCAGTACTTC.

The CDR3 protein is CASSPLANYGYTF. CDR3 bases: TGTGCCAGCAGCCCCCTAGCTAACTATGGCTACACCTTC. J is TRBJ1-2 and V is TRBV9; the D is unclear. V was trimmed by 4 bases and J by 0 bases, leaving 7 bases between them. From germline, CDR1 is SGDLS and CDR2 YYNGEE. The CDR3 has 13 residues.

The chain has TRBV6-5 and TRBJ2-1, with TRBD2 identical over 8 bases. There are 16 residues in the CDR3. V dropped 2 bases and J dropped 10; count of bases not matched to a gene: 13. Per the germline V gene, CDR1 is MNHEY and CDR2 is SVGAGI. The CDR3 reads CASSYPQRGSGGEQFF. The CDR3 coding sequence is TGTGCCAGCAGTTACCCCCAGCGGGGGTCGGGCGGCGAGCAGTTCTTC.

The rearrangement links TRBV5-1 to TRBJ1-4, with 7 bases fitting TRBD1. Looked up from germline, CDR1 is SGHRS and CDR2 is YFSETQ. CDR3 length equals 15 residues. The ends lost 2 bases at V and 6 bases at J; junction bases unmatched: 7. CDR3 DNA sequence: TGCGCCAGCAGCTTCACCGGGACAGCCGATGAAAAACTGTTTTTT. Protein product: CASSFTGTADEKLFF.

V usage is TRBV5-1 and J usage is TRBJ2-3; 8 bases map to TRBD1. The V segment lost 4 bases and the J segment 3 bases; nucleotides outside the gene matches: 7. The CDR3 consists of 15 residues. Germline CDR1 is SGHRS and CDR2 is YFSETQ. The CDR3 is CASSRTGHVTDTQYF. DNA for the CDR3: TGCGCCAGCAGCCGGACAGGGCACGTAACAGATACGCAGTATTTT.

V gene TRBV6-1 combines with J gene TRBJ1-6, with TRBD1 as a possible D gene (5 bases). This CDR3 spans 17 amino acids. Trimming stripped 2 bases from V and 4 bases from J, with 15 bases between. In germline, CDR1 is MNHNS, CDR2 SASEGT. This chain's CDR3 is CASSETPRGSYNSPLHF. The CDR3, as DNA: TGTGCCAGCAGTGAAACCCCAAGGGGCTCGTATAATTCACCCCTCCACTTT.

V and J are TRBV18 and TRBJ2-7; TRBD1 aligns across 9 bases. In germline, CDR1 is KGHSH, CDR2 LQKENI. CDR3 length: 15 residues. V was clipped by 6 bases and J by 4 bases; unmatched bases: 10. CDR3 sequence: CASSDKTGGFYEQYF. CDR3 sequence (DNA): TGTGCCAGCTCGGATAAGACAGGGGGGTTTTACGAGCAGTACTTC.

The J gene is TRBJ2-3, the V gene TRBV2; 8 nucleotides line up with TRBD2. The trim removed 6 bases at V and 0 bases at J, leaving 5 bases unmatched. The CDR3 consists of 15 residues. CDR1 is SNHLY and CDR2 is FYNNEI in the germline V gene. The CDR3 DNA sequence: TGTGCCAGCAGGCGGAGCGGGGGAAGCACAGATACGCAGTATTTT. Residues: CASRRSGGSTDTQYF.

The chain links TRBV30 to TRBJ1-1; D not resolved. Germline V gene sequence: CDR1 GTSNPN, CDR2 SVGIG (reference sequence). The ends were cut back, 4 bases at V and 0 bases at J, with 15 bases in the middle. The CDR3 totals 15 residues. The CDR3 protein is CAWNPPELLNTEAFF. CDR3 nucleotides: TGTGCCTGGAACCCTCCTGAGCTTTTGAACACTGAAGCTTTCTTT.

V gene TRBV6-1 combines with J gene TRBJ2-5, with D possibly being TRBD2 (6 bases). CDR1 is MNHNS, CDR2 SASEGT, per germline. Trimming took off 6 bases at V and 2 bases at J, with 13 bases between the two ends. The CDR3 has 14 amino acids. CDR3 protein: CASRPPGVQETQYF. In DNA, the CDR3 is TGTGCCAGCAGGCCCCCGGGGGTACAAGAGACCCAGTACTTC.

This chain uses TRBV7-9 with TRBJ1-2; D may be TRBD1 (5 bases). This CDR3 is 15 amino acids long. V was clipped by 0 bases and J by 4 bases, with 12 bases between them. The germline V gene has CDR1 SEHNR and CDR2 FQNEAQ (reference sequence). The CDR3 here is CASSLARGQGYGYTF. As DNA, the CDR3 is TGTGCCAGCAGCTTAGCGCGAGGACAAGGCTATGGCTACACCTTC. Full variable domain (outside the CDR3, taken from reference TRBV7-9 and TRBJ1-2): DTGVSQNPRHKITKRGQNVTFRCDPISEHNRLYWYRQTLGQGPEFLTYFQNEAQLEKSRLLSDRFSAERPKGSFSTLEIQRTEQGDSAMYLCASSLARGQGYGYTFGSGTRLTVV.

Here the CDR3 DNA reads TGTGCCAGCAGGGGAGGTATCGGTCAGCCCCAGCATTTT. Translated, it gives CASRGGIGQPQHF. The chain recombines TRBV2 with TRBJ1-5, with D uncertain. The CDR3 is 13 amino acids. Per the germline V gene, CDR1 is SNHLY and CDR2 is FYNNEI. The V gene lost 6 bases and the J gene lost 6 bases, with 12 bases spanning the gap.

This chain links TRBV7-9 with TRBJ1-2, with 7 bases matching TRBD1. CDR1 and CDR2 (germline): SEHNR, FQNEAQ (reference sequence). This CDR3 contains 12 residues. V gave up 3 bases and J gave up 6 bases; unmatched junction bases: 1. The CDR3 region has the DNA TGTGCCAGCAGCTTCGACAGGGATGGCTACACCTTC. It codes for CASSFDRDGYTF.